This T cell receptor beta chain was captured by sequencing in a study of blood T cell repertoires in COVID-19. Study as a whole: Donors in the United States, Italy and Spain gave samples during acute or convalescent COVID-19.

Produced via immunoSEQ multiplex PCR; TCRdb's table is partial and in-frame only. The repertoire consists of about 140,000 clones, with roughly 87% occurring once and the leading ten covering roughly 1.5%. Trimming removed 3 bases from V and 2 bases from J; junction bases left unmatched: 5. The CDR3 runs 15 residues. CDR1 SGDLS and CDR2 YYNGEE come from the germline V gene. Sequencing used peripheral blood. The TCR comes from a human donor in a cohort sampled during active COVID-19. The rearrangement joins TRBV9 to TRBJ1-3; 7 positions agree with TRBD1. Here the CDR3 DNA reads TGTGCCAGCAGCGCTACGACAGGGACTGGAAACACCATATATTTT. It encodes CASSATTGTGNTIYF.